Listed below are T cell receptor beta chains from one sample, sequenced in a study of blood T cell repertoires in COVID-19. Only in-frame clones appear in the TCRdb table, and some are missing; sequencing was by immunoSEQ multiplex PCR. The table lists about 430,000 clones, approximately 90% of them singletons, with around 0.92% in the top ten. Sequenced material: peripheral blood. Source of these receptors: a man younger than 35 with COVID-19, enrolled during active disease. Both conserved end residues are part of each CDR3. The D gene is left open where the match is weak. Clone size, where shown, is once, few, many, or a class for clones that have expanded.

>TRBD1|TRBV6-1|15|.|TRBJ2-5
TGTGCCAGCAGTGAAGGACAGGGAAGTATGGAGACCCAGTACTTC
CASSEGQGSMETQYF
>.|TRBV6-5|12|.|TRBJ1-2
TGTGCCAGCAGTTACGACTTAGGTGGCTACACCTTC
CASSYDLGGYTF
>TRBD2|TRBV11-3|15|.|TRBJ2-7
TGTGCCAGCAGCTTATTAGGCGGGAGGGATAGAGAGCAGTACTTC
CASSLLGGRDREQYF
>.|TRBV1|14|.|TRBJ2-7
TGCACCAGCAGCCACCTTTTGAGCTCCTACGAGCAGTACTTC
CTSSHLLSSYEQYF
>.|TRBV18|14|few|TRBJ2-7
TGTGCCAGCTCACTCAGGGAGGCTGGCTACGAGCAGTACTTC
CASSLREAGYEQYF
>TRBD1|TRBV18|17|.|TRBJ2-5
TGTGCCAGCTCACTTTCCAGGGGACAGGGTTGGACGGAGACCCAGTACTTC
CASSLSRGQGWTETQYF
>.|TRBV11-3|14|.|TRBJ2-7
TGTGCCAGCAGCTTAGTGTGGGCCTCCTACGAGCAGTACTTC
CASSLVWASYEQYF
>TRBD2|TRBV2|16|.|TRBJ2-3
TGTGCCAGCAGTGATGGTCGGCTAGCGGGGGCAGATACGCAGTATTTT
CASSDGRLAGADTQYF
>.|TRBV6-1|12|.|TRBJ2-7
TGTGCCAGCAGTGAAGGAGTCTACGAGCAGTACTTC
CASSEGVYEQYF
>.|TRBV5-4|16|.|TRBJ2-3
TGTGCCAGCAGCTTGGCGGAAGGGGAATTAGGGGATACGCAGTATTTT
CASSLAEGELGDTQYF
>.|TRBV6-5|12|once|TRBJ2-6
TGTGCCAGCCTCTCTGGGGCCAACGTCCTGACTTTC
CASLSGANVLTF
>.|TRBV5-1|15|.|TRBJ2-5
TGCGCCAGCAGCCTGGGGTCGGTTTTACGGGAGACCCAGTACTTC
CASSLGSVLRETQYF
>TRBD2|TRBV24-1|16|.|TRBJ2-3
TGTGCCACCAGTGATCCCACTAGCGGGAGTACAGATACGCAGTATTTT
CATSDPTSGSTDTQYF
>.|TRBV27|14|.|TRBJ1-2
TGTGCCAGCAGTTTTTCGTCCGGGACACAAGGCTACACCTTC
CASSFSSGTQGYTF
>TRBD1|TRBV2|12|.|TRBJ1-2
TGTGCCAGCAGAGGGACAGGGCAAGGCTACACCTTC
CASRGTGQGYTF
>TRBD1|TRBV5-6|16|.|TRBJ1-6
TGTGCCAGCAGCTTGGCCACGGGACAGGGGAATTCACCCCTCCACTTT
CASSLATGQGNSPLHF
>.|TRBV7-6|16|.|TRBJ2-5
TGTGCCAGCAGCCCCCGGCTGGGGGCCCTAAAAGAGACCCAGTACTTC
CASSPRLGALKETQYF
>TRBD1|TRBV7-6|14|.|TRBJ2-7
TGTGCCAGCAGCCCCTGGGACAGGGTGGGAGAGCAGTACTTC
CASSPWDRVGEQYF